This T cell receptor (beta chain) was retrieved from a study of T-cell memory formation after mild COVID-19. Study findings and constraints: Clones contracting across day 15 to 85 had a balanced CD4/CD8 profile; later expanding clones leaned CD4+. Prior to infection, memory already included some responding clones, suggesting cross-reactive memory joined. There was no confirmation that second-wave clones peaking on day 37 were SARS-CoV-2 specific.

TCR alpha and TCR beta cDNA libraries carrying sample barcodes and UMIs came from 5'RACE with constant-segment primers. From the 5' RACE reads, TCRdb called clonotypes with MiXCR, one entry per CDR3 protein. The sample comprises 400,000 to 500,000 distinct CDR3 sequences, approximately 25% of which are singletons, and 7.5% to 10% rests with the top ten. As concerns this clonotype: Antigen: not known.

The CDR3 covers 16 residues. V gave up 0 bases and J gave up 4 bases; unmatched junction bases: 10. From germline, CDR1 is SGDLS and CDR2 YYNGEE. The chain is built from TRBV9 and TRBJ2-7, with 7 bases aligning to TRBD2. The origin of this receptor is an adult woman who had mild COVID-19 (a few samples of this study predate the infection). Cell type and time point are not known. The material sequenced was PBMCs or a T cell subset sorted from them (not recorded which). The CDR3 reads CASSVARAGAVYEQYF. For the CDR3, the DNA is TGTGCCAGCAGCGTAGCTAGGGCGGGAGCTGTTTACGAGCAGTACTTC.